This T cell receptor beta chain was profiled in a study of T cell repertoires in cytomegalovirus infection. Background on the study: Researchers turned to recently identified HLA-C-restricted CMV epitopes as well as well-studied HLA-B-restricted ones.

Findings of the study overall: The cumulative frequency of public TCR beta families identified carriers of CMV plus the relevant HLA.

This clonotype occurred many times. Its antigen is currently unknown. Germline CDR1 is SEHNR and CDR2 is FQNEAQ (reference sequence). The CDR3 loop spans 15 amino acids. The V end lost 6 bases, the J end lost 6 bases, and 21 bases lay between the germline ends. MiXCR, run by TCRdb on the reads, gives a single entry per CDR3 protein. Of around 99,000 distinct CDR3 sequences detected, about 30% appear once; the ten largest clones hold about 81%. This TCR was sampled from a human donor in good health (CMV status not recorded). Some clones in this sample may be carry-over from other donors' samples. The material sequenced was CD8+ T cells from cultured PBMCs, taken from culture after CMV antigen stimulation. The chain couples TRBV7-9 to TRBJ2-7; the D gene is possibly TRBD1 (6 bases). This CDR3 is CASRNSRDTSGEQYF. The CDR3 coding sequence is TGTGCCAGCAGAAATTCCCGGGACACGTCGGGCGAGCAGTACTTC. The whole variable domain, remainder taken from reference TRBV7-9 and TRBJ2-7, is DTGVSQNPRHKITKRGQNVTFRCDPISEHNRLYWYRQTLGQGPEFLTYFQNEAQLEKSRLLSDRFSAERPKGSFSTLEIQRTEQGDSAMYLCASRNSRDTSGEQYFGPGTRLTVT.